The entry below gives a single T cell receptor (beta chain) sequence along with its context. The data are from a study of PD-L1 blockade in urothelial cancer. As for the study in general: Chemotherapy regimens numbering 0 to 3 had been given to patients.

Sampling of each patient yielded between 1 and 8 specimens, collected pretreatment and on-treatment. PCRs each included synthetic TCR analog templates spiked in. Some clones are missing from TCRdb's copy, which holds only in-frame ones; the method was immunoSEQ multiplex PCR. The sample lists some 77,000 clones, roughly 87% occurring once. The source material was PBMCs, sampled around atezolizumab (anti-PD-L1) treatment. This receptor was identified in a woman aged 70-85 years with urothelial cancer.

The CDR3 spells CASSFFVTSGGGEQYF. In nucleotides, the CDR3 is TGTGCCAGCAGTTTTTTCGTGACTAGCGGGGGCGGGGAGCAGTACTTC. The genes are TRBV28 and TRBJ2-7; 12 bases align to TRBD2. The germline V gene encodes CDR1 MDHEN and CDR2 SYDVKM. V trimming: 3 bases; J trimming: 7 bases; junction bases outside the gene matches: 10. This CDR3 is built from 16 residues.